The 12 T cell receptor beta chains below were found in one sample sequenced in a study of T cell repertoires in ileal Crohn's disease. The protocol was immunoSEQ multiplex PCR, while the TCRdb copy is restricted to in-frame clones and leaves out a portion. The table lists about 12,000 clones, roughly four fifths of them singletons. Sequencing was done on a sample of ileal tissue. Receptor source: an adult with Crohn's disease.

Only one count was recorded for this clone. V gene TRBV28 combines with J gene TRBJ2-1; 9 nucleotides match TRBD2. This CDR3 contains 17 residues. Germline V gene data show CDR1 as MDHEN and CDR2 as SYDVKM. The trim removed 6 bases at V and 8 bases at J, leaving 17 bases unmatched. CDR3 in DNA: TGTGCCAGCAGCATTCCTTTAGCGGGGGCCCAGGATGATGAGCAGTTCTTC. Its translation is CASSIPLAGAQDDEQFF.

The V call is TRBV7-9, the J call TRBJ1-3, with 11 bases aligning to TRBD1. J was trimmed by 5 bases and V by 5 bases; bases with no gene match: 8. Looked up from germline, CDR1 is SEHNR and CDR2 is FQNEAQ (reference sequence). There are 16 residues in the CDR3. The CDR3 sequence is CASSPTGQGVRNTIYF. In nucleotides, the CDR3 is TGTGCCAGCAGCCCCACGGGACAGGGGGTCCGAAACACCATATATTTT. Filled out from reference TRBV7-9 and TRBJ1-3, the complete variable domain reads DTGVSQNPRHKITKRGQNVTFRCDPISEHNRLYWYRQTLGQGPEFLTYFQNEAQLEKSRLLSDRFSAERPKGSFSTLEIQRTEQGDSAMYLCASSPTGQGVRNTIYFGEGSWLTVV.

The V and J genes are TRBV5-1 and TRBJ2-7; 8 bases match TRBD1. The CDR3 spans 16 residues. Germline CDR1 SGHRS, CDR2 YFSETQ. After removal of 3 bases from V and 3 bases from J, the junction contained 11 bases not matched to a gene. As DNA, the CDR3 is TGCGCCAGCAGCTCGTGGAAGGGGGGACAGGTCTACGAGCAGTACTTC. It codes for CASSSWKGGQVYEQYF.

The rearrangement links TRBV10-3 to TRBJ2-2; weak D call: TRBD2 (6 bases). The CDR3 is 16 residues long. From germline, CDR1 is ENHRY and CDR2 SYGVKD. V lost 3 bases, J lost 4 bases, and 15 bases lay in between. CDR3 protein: CAISDPGTRLTGELFF. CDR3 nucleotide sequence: TGTGCCATCAGTGACCCCGGGACTCGACTCACCGGGGAGCTGTTTTTT.

The CDR3 region has the DNA TGTGCCAGTAGTCAAGGACAGGGGCCCCACGAGCAGTACTTC. This encodes CASSQGQGPHEQYF. The V and J genes are TRBV19 and TRBJ2-7; 9 bases line up with TRBD1. The J segment lost 5 bases and the V segment lost 5 bases, leaving 7 bases of the junction unmatched. This CDR3 is built from 14 residues. In germline, CDR1 is LNHDA, CDR2 SQIVND (reference sequence).

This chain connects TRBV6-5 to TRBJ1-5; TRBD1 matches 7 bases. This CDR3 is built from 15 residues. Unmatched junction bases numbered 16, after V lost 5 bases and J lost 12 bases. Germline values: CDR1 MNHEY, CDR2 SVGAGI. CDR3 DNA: TGTGCCAGCAGTGTATCCGGGACAGCGTCTGGGTACCAGCATTTT. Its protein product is CASSVSGTASGYQHF.

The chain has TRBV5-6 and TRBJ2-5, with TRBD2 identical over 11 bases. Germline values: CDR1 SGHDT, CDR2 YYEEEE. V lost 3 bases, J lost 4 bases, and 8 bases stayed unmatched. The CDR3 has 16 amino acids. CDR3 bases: TGTGCCAGCAGCTACCTTAGCGGGGGGGCCGGAGAGACCCAGTACTTC. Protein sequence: CASSYLSGGAGETQYF.

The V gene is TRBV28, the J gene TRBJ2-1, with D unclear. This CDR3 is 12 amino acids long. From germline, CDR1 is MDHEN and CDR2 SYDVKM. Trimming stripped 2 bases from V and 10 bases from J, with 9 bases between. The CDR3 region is CASSLSLAEQFF. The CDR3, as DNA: TGTGCCAGCAGTTTAAGTTTGGCAGAGCAGTTCTTC.

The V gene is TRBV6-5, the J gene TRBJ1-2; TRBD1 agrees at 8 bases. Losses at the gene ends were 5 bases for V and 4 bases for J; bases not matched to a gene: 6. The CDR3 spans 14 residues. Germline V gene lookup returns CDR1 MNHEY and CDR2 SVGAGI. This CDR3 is CASSPGGPLYGYTF. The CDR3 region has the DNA TGTGCCAGCAGTCCAGGGGGCCCCCTCTATGGCTACACCTTC.

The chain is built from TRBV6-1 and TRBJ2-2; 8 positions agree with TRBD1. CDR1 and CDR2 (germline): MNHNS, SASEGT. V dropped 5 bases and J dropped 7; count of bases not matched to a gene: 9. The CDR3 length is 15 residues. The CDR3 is CASSIRQGSVGELFF. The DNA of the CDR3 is TGTGCCAGCAGTATACGACAGGGGTCGGTCGGGGAGCTGTTTTTT.

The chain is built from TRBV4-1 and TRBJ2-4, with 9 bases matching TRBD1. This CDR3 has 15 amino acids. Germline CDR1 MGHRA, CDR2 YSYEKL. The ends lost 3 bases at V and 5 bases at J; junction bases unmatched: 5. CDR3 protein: CASSQTNRGQNIQYF. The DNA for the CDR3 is TGCGCCAGCAGCCAGACCAACAGGGGGCAAAACATTCAGTACTTC.

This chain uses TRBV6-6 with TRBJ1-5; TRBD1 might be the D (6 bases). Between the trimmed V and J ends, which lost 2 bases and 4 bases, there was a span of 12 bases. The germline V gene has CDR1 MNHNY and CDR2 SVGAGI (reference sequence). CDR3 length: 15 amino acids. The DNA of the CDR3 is TGTGCCAGCAGTTACGCCTCAGGACAGAATCAGCCCCAGCATTTT. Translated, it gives CASSYASGQNQPQHF.